This entry lists 22 T cell receptor beta chains sequenced from one sample in a study of CD8+CD57+ T cells in acquired aplastic anemia. CD8+CD57+ cell expansion had been shown by flow cytometry in patients chosen for sequencing. The use of genomic DNA as template underpinned the TCR beta VDJ and CDR3 profiling. TCRdb re-called the reads through MiXCR, storing one row per CDR3 protein. The table records approximately 190,000 distinct CDR3 sequences, 48% of them present only once. Sequenced input: sorted CD4+, CD8+, or CD8+CD57+ T cells (not recorded which) from PBMCs. These TCRs come from a human donor with aplastic anemia.

Notes on this clonotype: At one of its ends the junction is not consistent with the germline gene, which may arise from a read error. The chain employs TRBV7-8 and TRBJ2-7, with 10 bases lining up with TRBD2. CDR3 length: 16 residues. Germline CDR1 SGHVS, CDR2 FQNEAQ. For the CDR3, the DNA is TGTGCCAGCAGCCCCGCACTAGCGGGAAACTCCTACGAGCAGTACTTT. Translating gives CASSPALAGNSYEQYF.

Points on this clonotype: The junction and the germline gene differ at one end; a read error may be behind it. The chain joins TRBV25-1 to TRBJ2-7; D is possibly TRBD1 (6 bases). This CDR3 contains 11 residues. Germline V gene sequence: CDR1 MGHDK, CDR2 SYGVNS. Written as DNA, the CDR3 is TGCGCCAGCAGCCCTGGACAGCCACTGTACTTC. Protein sequence: CASSPGQPLYF.

This clonotype was counted a single time. Being one base from a much bigger clone, this may be a read error. The rearrangement joins TRBV5-4 to TRBJ2-7, with D possibly matching TRBD2 (7 bases). The germline V gene has CDR1 SGHNT and CDR2 YYREEE (reference sequence). The CDR3 is 15 amino acids. For the CDR3, the DNA is TGTGCCAGCAGCCTTGGACTAGAGGGGGGGCGGGAGCAGCACTTC. Its translation: CASSLGLEGGREQHF.

The chain joins TRBV4-2 to TRBJ2-1; TRBD2 agrees at 12 bases. Germline CDR1 LGHNA, CDR2 YNFKEQ. V lost 7 bases and J lost 5; bases outside the gene matches: 6. The CDR3 length is 15 residues. CDR3 amino acids: CASILAGGAHNEQFF. As DNA, the CDR3 is TGTGCCAGCATCCTAGCGGGGGGGGCGCACAATGAGCAGTTCTTC.

The chain couples TRBV29-1 to TRBJ1-2; 7 bases agree with TRBD1. V gave up 6 bases and J gave up 3 bases; unmatched junction bases: 4. The CDR3 totals 12 residues. CDR1 is SQVTM and CDR2 is ANQGSEA in the germline V gene. CDR3: CSVTTGDYGYTF. The CDR3 DNA follows: TGCAGCGTAACAACAGGGGACTATGGCTACACCTTC.

This chain joins TRBV19 and TRBJ1-4; tentative D call: TRBD1 (6 bases). V lost 4 bases to trimming and J lost 5 bases, with 14 bases between them. The CDR3 spans 15 residues. CDR1 is LNHDA, CDR2 SQIVND, per germline (reference sequence). The CDR3 DNA follows: TGTGCCAGTAGTACCTCGGGACAAGGAAATGAAAAACTGTTTTTT. Translated: CASSTSGQGNEKLFF.

The chain couples TRBV19 to TRBJ2-7; 12 bases agree with TRBD2. Trimming at V came to 5 bases and at J to 3 bases, leaving 5 bases not matched to a gene. CDR1 LNHDA and CDR2 SQIVND come from the germline V gene (reference sequence). This CDR3 is 15 amino acids long. The CDR3 sequence is CASSETSGSFYEQYF. The CDR3 DNA reads TGTGCCAGTAGTGAGACTAGCGGGAGTTTCTACGAGCAGTACTTC.

This clonotype was counted only a few times. The genes are TRBV10-3 and TRBJ1-3; TRBD1 might be the D (5 bases). The CDR3 consists of 13 residues. Germline V gene data show CDR1 as ENHRY and CDR2 as SYGVKD. The V end lost 8 bases, the J end lost 0 bases, and 8 bases lay between the germline ends. The CDR3, as DNA: TGTGCCATCTCCGGACACTCTGGAAACACCATATATTTT. As protein: CAISGHSGNTIYF.

The V gene is TRBV29-1, the J gene TRBJ1-2; the match to TRBD1 covers 7 bases. Germline CDR1 is SQVTM and CDR2 is ANQGSEA. Trimming cost V 7 bases and J 5 bases; bases outside gene matches: 7. This CDR3 spans 12 amino acids. CDR3 in DNA: TGCAGCGCCCAAGACAGGGTATATGGCTACACCTTC. It codes for CSAQDRVYGYTF. Drawing the rest from reference TRBV29-1 and TRBJ1-2, the complete variable domain is SAVISQKPSRDICQRGTSLTIQCQVDSQVTMMFWYRQQPGQSLTLIATANQGSEATYESGFVIDKFPISRPNLTFSTLTVSNMSPEDSSIYLCSAQDRVYGYTFGSGTRLTVV.

V and J are TRBV10-1 and TRBJ2-2; 8 bases fit TRBD2. Germline V gene lookup returns CDR1 WNHNN and CDR2 SYGVQD (reference sequence). The CDR3 is 16 amino acids. V dropped 0 bases and J dropped 6; count of bases not matched to a gene: 6. The CDR3 DNA is TGCGCCAGCAGTGAGTCGGGAGCGGGAGCTTCCGGGGAGCTGTTTTTT. This translates into CASSESGAGASGELFF.

The sample holds a few counts of this clonotype. The chain uses TRBV10-2 and TRBJ1-3, with a possible D match to TRBD1 (6 bases). This CDR3 comprises 17 residues. Germline V gene data show CDR1 as WSHSY and CDR2 as SAAADI. Deletions cut 4 bases from V and 0 bases from J, with 16 bases between. The CDR3 is CASSGRQGGPSGNTIYF. CDR3 DNA sequence: TGCGCCAGCAGTGGACGCCAAGGGGGTCCCTCTGGAAACACCATATATTTT.

This clonotype showed up many times. V usage is TRBV20-1 and J usage is TRBJ1-2; D unresolved. Trimming shortened V by 0 bases and J by 7 bases, and 12 bases separated the two germline ends. This CDR3 spans 13 amino acids. Germline V CDR1 and CDR2: DFQATT, SNEGSKA (reference sequence). In DNA form, the CDR3 reads TGCAGTGCTAGAGATCTGGAAGGACGTGGCTACACCTTC. Translation: CSARDLEGRGYTF.

The chain joins TRBV11-1 to TRBJ2-3; 8 bases fit TRBD2. Germline CDR1 and CDR2: SGHAT and FQDESV (reference sequence). CDR3 length equals 19 residues. The V gene end was trimmed by 3 bases and the J gene end by 3 bases; junction bases not matched to a gene: 17. The CDR3 coding sequence is TGTGCCAGCAGCTTTCTCGGAGCGGGAGTCTTCCCTCGGACAGATACGCAGTATTTT. Its translation: CASSFLGAGVFPRTDTQYF.

This clonotype occurred many times. CDR3 protein: CASSDQGYAGNTIYF. CDR3 nucleotide sequence: TGTGCCAGCAGTGACCAGGGTTACGCTGGAAACACCATATATTTT. V usage is TRBV2 and J usage is TRBJ1-3; D possibly corresponds to TRBD1 (5 bases). The CDR3 consists of 15 residues. CDR1 and CDR2 (germline): SNHLY, FYNNEI. V lost 3 bases and J 2 bases, leaving 11 bases between the germline ends.

This clonotype was detected only a few times. This chain uses TRBV2 with TRBJ2-7; 9 bases align to TRBD1. CDR3 length: 14 amino acids. Germline CDR1 reads SNHLY; CDR2 reads FYNNEI. Unmatched junction bases numbered 7, after V lost 4 bases and J lost 6 bases. The CDR3 bases are TGTGCCAGCAGTGCGGGACAGGGAGTGAGCGAGCAGTACTTC. Protein product: CASSAGQGVSEQYF. The full variable domain, its missing parts supplied by reference TRBV2 and TRBJ2-7, is EPEVTQTPSHQVTQMGQEVILRCVPISNHLYFYWYRQILGQKVEFLVSFYNNEISEKSEIFDDQFSVERPDGSNFTLKIRSTKLEDSAMYFCASSAGQGVSEQYFGPGTRLTVT.

This chain uses TRBV6-1 with TRBJ2-3, with TRBD1 as a possible D gene (6 bases). Trimming took 11 bases from V and 0 from J, leaving 12 bases between them. The CDR3 runs 13 residues. Germline CDR1 MNHNS, CDR2 SASEGT. CDR3 DNA: TGTGCCGCCCGGACAGTTAGCACAGATACGCAGTATTTT. Translating it yields CAARTVSTDTQYF.

This clonotype came up many times. V is TRBV19 and J is TRBJ2-1; 7 bases are a match to TRBD1. The germline V gene encodes CDR1 LNHDA and CDR2 SQIVND (reference sequence). CDR3 size: 12 residues. V was clipped by 8 bases and J by 8 bases; unmatched bases: 6. In DNA form, the CDR3 reads TGTGCCAGTGGAAGGGGGCGCTATGAGCAGTTCTTC. Protein: CASGRGRYEQFF.

V is TRBV19 and J is TRBJ1-1; D might be TRBD1 (5 bases). The germline V gene has CDR1 LNHDA and CDR2 SQIVND (reference sequence). The CDR3 loop spans 15 amino acids. The V end was cut by 2 bases, the J end by 0 bases, with 10 bases between. The CDR3 DNA follows: TGTGCCAGTAGTATACAGGGAGGAATGAACACTGAAGCTTTCTTT. This gives the protein CASSIQGGMNTEAFF.

Worth noting for this clonotype: A much bigger clone sits one base away, suggesting this may be a read error. The chain carries TRBV19 and TRBJ1-1, with 9 bases that match TRBD1. Germline lookup yields CDR1 LNHDA and CDR2 SQIVND (reference sequence). This CDR3 is 17 amino acids long. CDR3 in amino acids: CASSQTGGWEKNTEASF. The CDR3 nucleotides are TGTGCCAGTAGTCAAACAGGGGGCTGGGAGAAAAACACTGAAGCTTCCTTT.

This clonotype was seen at least ten times. V is TRBV11-2 and J is TRBJ1-3; D is unclear. The germline V gene has CDR1 SGHAT and CDR2 FQNNGV. V lost 1 base, J lost 2 bases, and 6 bases lay in between. The CDR3 is made up of 14 amino acids. Written as DNA, the CDR3 is TGTGCCAGCAGCTTAGGCCAAACTGGAAACACCATATATTTT. The encoded protein is CASSLGQTGNTIYF.

The sample holds one count of this clonotype. Compared with germline, one end of the junction differs, possibly owing to a read error. The chain's CDR3 is CASSLADRSDTHYF. The CDR3 region has the DNA TGCGCCAGCAGCTTAGCCGACAGGTCAGATACGCACTATTTT. The V gene is TRBV5-1, the J gene TRBJ2-3; D is possibly TRBD1 (6 bases). The germline gives CDR1 SGHRS, CDR2 YFSETQ. This CDR3 is 14 amino acids long.

This clonotype showed up many times. The chain carries TRBV7-9 and TRBJ1-5; D uncertain. The length of the CDR3 is 12 residues. Germline V gene lookup returns CDR1 SEHNR and CDR2 FQNEAQ (reference sequence). With 1 base removed from V and 11 bases from J, the gap between germline ends came to 9 bases. This chain's CDR3 is CASSLGTKAQHF. In DNA form, the CDR3 reads TGTGCCAGCAGCTTAGGGACCAAAGCCCAGCATTTT.